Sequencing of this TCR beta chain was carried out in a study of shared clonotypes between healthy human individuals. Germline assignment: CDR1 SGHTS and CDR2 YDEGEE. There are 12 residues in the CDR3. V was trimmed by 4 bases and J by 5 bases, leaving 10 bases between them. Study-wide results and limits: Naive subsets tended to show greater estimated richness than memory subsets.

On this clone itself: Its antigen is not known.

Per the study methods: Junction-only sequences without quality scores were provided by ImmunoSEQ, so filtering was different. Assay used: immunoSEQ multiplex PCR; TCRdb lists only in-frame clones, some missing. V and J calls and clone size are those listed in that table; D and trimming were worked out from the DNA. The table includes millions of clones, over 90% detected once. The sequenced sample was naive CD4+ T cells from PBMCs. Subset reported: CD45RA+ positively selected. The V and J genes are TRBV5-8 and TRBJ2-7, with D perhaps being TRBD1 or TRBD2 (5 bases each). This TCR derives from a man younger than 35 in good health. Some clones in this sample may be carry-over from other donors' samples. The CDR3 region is CASSLGDDEQYF. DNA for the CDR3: TGTGCCAGCAGCCTGGGGGACGACGAGCAGTACTTC.